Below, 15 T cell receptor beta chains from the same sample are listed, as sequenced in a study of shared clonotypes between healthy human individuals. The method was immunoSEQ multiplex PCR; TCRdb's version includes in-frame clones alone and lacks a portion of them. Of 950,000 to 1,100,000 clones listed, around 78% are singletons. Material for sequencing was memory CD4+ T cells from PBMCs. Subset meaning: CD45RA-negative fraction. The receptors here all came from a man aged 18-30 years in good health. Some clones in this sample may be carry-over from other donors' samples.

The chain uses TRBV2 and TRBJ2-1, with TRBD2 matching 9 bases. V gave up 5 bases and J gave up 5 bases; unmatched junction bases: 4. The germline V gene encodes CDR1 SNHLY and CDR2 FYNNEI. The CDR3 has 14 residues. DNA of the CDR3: TGTGCCAGCAGTCCCGGGACTAGCAACAATGAGCAGTTCTTC. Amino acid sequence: CASSPGTSNNEQFF.

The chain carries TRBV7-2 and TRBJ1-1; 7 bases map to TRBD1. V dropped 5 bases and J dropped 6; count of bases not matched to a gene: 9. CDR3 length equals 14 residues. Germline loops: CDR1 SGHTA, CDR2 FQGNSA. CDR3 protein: CASSQNRGGSEAFF. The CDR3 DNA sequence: TGTGCCAGCAGCCAGAACAGGGGCGGATCTGAAGCTTTCTTT.

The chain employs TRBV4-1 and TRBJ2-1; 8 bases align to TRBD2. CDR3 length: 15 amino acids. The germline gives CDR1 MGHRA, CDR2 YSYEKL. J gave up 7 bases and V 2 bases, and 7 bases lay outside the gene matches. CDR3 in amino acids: CASSQSREGLNEQFF. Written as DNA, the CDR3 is TGCGCCAGCAGCCAAAGTCGGGAGGGCCTTAATGAGCAGTTCTTC.

The CDR3 coding sequence is TGCGCCAGCAGCTTAGGACAGGCAAGGGGAAACACCATATATTTT. This gives the protein CASSLGQARGNTIYF. The chain is built from TRBV5-1 and TRBJ1-3; 7 bases are a match to TRBD1. The trim removed 2 bases at V and 4 bases at J, leaving 6 bases unmatched. There are 15 residues in the CDR3. Germline lookup yields CDR1 SGHRS and CDR2 YFSETQ.

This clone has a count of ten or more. CDR3 nucleotide sequence: TGCGCCAGCAGCTTGGAGGTCAGGGGAGTCGAGCAGTACTTC. Translation gives CASSLEVRGVEQYF. The V call is TRBV5-1, the J call TRBJ2-7; D possibly corresponds to TRBD1 (6 bases). The germline V and J ends were trimmed by 0 bases and 6 bases, with 13 bases remaining between them. CDR1 SGHRS and CDR2 YFSETQ come from the germline V gene. The CDR3 has 14 residues. The variable domain in full, with the rest retrieved from reference TRBV5-1 and TRBJ2-7, is KAGVTQTPRYLIKTRGQQVTLSCSPISGHRSVSWYQQTPGQGLQFLFEYFSETQRNKGNFPGRFSGRQFSNSRSEMNVSTLELGDSALYLCASSLEVRGVEQYFGPGTRLTVT.

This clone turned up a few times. The CDR3 region has the DNA TGTGCCAGCAGCCCCCGAGCGGGAGCGAGAGGGGGTACGCAGTATTTT. Residues: CASSPRAGARGGTQYF. This sequence joins TRBV7-9 and TRBJ2-3; 8 nucleotides match TRBD2. This CDR3 contains 16 residues. The germline V gene encodes CDR1 SEHNR and CDR2 FQNEAQ (reference sequence). The trim removed 5 bases at V and 8 bases at J, leaving 15 bases unmatched. Using reference TRBV7-9 and TRBJ2-3 for the parts outside the CDR3, the full variable domain is DTGVSQNPRHKITKRGQNVTFRCDPISEHNRLYWYRQTLGQGPEFLTYFQNEAQLEKSRLLSDRFSAERPKGSFSTLEIQRTEQGDSAMYLCASSPRAGARGGTQYFGPGTRLTVL.

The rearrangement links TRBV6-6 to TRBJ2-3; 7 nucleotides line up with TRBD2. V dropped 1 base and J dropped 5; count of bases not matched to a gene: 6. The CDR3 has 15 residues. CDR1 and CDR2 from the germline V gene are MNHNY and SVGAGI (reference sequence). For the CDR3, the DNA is TGTGCCAGCAGTTACTGGGGGGGAGAAGGAGATACGCAGTATTTT. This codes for CASSYWGGEGDTQYF.

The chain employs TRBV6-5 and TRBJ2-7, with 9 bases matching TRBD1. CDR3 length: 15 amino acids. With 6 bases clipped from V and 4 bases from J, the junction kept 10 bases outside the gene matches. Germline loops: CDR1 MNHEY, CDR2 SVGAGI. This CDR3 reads CASSPGTGRGYEQYF. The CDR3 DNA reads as TGTGCCAGCAGCCCCGGGACAGGGCGAGGGTACGAGCAGTACTTC.

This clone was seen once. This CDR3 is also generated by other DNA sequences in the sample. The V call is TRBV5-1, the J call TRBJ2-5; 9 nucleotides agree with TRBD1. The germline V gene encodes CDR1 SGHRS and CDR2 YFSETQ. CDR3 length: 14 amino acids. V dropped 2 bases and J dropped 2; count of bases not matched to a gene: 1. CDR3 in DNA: TGCGCCAGCAGCTTCGGGACAGGGCAAGAGACCCAGTACTTC. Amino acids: CASSFGTGQETQYF.

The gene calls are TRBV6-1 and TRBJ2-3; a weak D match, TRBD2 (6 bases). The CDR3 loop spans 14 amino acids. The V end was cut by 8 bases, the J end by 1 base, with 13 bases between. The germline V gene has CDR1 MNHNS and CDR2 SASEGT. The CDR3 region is CASGGYVGTDTQYF. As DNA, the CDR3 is TGTGCCAGCGGAGGGTATGTGGGCACAGATACGCAGTATTTT.

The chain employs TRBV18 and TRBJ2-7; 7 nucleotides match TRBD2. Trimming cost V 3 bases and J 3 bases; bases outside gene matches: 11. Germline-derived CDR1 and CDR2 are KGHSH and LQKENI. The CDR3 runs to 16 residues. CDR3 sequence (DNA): TGTGCCAGCTCACCCACGGCCAAGGGAGGGGTCTACGAGCAGTACTTC. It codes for CASSPTAKGGVYEQYF.

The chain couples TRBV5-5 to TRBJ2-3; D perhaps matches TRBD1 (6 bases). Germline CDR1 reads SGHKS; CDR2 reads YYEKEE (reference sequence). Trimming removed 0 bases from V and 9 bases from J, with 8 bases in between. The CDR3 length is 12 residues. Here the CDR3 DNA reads TGTGCCAGCAGCTTGGACAGGGAAACGCAGTATTTT. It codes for CASSLDRETQYF.

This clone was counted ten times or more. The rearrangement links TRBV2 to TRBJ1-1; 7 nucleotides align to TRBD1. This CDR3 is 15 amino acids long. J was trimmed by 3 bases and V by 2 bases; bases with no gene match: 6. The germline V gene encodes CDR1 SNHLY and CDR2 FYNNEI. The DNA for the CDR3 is TGTGCCAGCAGTGAACAAGGGGGCACCTACACTGAAGCTTTCTTT. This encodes CASSEQGGTYTEAFF.

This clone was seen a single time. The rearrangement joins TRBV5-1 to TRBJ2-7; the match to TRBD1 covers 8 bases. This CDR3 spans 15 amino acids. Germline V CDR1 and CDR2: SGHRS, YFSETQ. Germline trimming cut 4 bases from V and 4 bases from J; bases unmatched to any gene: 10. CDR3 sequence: CASSPLTGVRYEQYF. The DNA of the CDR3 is TGCGCCAGCAGCCCTCTGACAGGGGTTCGTTACGAGCAGTACTTC.

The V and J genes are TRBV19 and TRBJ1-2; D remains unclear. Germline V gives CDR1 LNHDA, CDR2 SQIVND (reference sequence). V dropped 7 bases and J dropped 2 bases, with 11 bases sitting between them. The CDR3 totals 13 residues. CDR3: CASTPGGNYGYTF. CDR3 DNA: TGTGCCAGTACCCCTGGAGGGAACTATGGCTACACCTTC.